Below are 11 T cell receptor beta chains sequenced from a single sample in a study of response to subunit inactivated influenza vaccine. Each CDR3 protein gets one entry after TCRdb re-called the RT-PCR reads with MiXCR. The sample includes 430,000 or so distinct CDR3 sequences, roughly 9.8% of them seen just once. The sample was PBMCs from blood, taken more than 35 days after vaccination. These receptors came from a man over 45 who received an inactivated influenza vaccine.

The V gene is TRBV12-3 or TRBV12-4, the J gene TRBJ1-2; D uncertain. Trimming removed 1 base at V and 5 bases at J, with 11 bases between. The CDR3 runs 14 residues. Here the CDR3 reads CASSLVAGVYGYTF. The CDR3 region has the DNA TGTGCCAGCAGTTTAGTAGCGGGTGTTTATGGCTACACCTTC.

In its sample, this clonotype was seen a few times. This chain joins TRBV28 and TRBJ1-4; a weak D match, TRBD1 (6 bases). The CDR3 covers 15 residues. Germline loops: CDR1 MDHEN, CDR2 SYDVKM. V lost 5 bases to trimming and J lost 3 bases, with 13 bases between them. CDR3 loop: CASSILTGANEKLFF. CDR3 coding DNA: TGTGCCAGCAGTATACTGACAGGTGCTAATGAAAAACTGTTTTTT.

V usage is TRBV7-6 and J usage is TRBJ2-7; 8 bases align to TRBD2. The CDR3 extends over 16 amino acids. Germline CDR1 reads SGHVS; CDR2 reads FNYEAQ. With 1 base clipped from V and 6 bases from J, the junction kept 11 bases outside the gene matches. The CDR3 DNA reads TGTGCCAGCAGCTTAGGGCTGTCCGCGGGAGGTTCCGAGCAGTACTTC. Protein: CASSLGLSAGGSEQYF.

The chain links TRBV6-6 to TRBJ1-1; no clear D. Germline-derived CDR1 and CDR2 are MNHNY and SVGAGI (reference sequence). With 3 bases removed from V and 7 bases from J, the gap between germline ends came to 6 bases. CDR3 length equals 11 residues. The CDR3 nucleotides read TGTGCCAGCAGTTATAGATATGAAGCTTTCTTT. It is translated as CASSYRYEAFF.

This clonotype was seen a handful of times. V gene TRBV12-3 or TRBV12-4 combines with J gene TRBJ1-5, with D unclear. CDR3 length: 16 residues. V gave up 5 bases and J gave up 3 bases, with 17 bases separating them. The chain's CDR3 is CASSPPPGRFNQPQHF. In nucleotides, the CDR3 is TGTGCCAGCAGTCCGCCACCGGGAAGGTTCAATCAGCCCCAGCATTTT.

The chain links TRBV7-9 to TRBJ1-6; D is ambiguous. The germline V and J ends were trimmed by 5 bases and 7 bases, with 9 bases remaining between them. The CDR3 consists of 13 residues. CDR1 is SEHNR and CDR2 is FQNEAQ in the germline V gene (reference sequence). Here the CDR3 reads CASSQQSNSPLHF. The CDR3 region has the DNA TGTGCCAGCAGCCAGCAGTCCAATTCACCCCTCCACTTT.

The sample holds many counts of this clonotype. This chain connects TRBV4-3 to TRBJ2-1, with 7 bases that match TRBD1. Germline V gene sequence: CDR1 LGHNA, CDR2 YSLEER. This CDR3 has 15 residues. The ends lost 4 bases at V and 2 bases at J; junction bases unmatched: 5. Here the CDR3 reads CASSRGRGTYNEQFF. For the CDR3, the DNA is TGCGCCAGCAGCCGCGGCAGGGGGACCTACAATGAGCAGTTCTTC.

This clonotype was recorded many times. The V and J genes are TRBV28 and TRBJ2-7; no firm D call. The V end was cut by 6 bases, the J end by 4 bases, with 13 bases between. The CDR3 is made up of 13 amino acids. Germline V gives CDR1 MDHEN, CDR2 SYDVKM. CDR3 sequence reads: CASSRTEPYEQYF. The CDR3 DNA is TGTGCCAGCAGCAGGACGGAACCTTACGAGCAGTACTTC.

This clonotype has just a few counts. The chain joins TRBV29-1 to TRBJ2-5, with 9 bases lining up with TRBD1. V dropped 3 bases and J dropped 1; count of bases not matched to a gene: 0. The CDR3 covers 13 residues. Germline CDR1 reads SQVTM; CDR2 reads ANQGSEA. The CDR3 spells CSVEDRGQETQYF. In nucleotides, the CDR3 is TGCAGCGTTGAGGACAGGGGCCAAGAGACCCAGTACTTC.

This clonotype was counted many times. The gene calls are TRBV6-4 and TRBJ2-2, with unresolved D. CDR1 is MRHNA and CDR2 is SNTAGT in the germline V gene. The CDR3 has 13 residues. V was clipped by 4 bases and J by 1 base, with 4 bases between them. CDR3 region: CASSGQNTGELFF. The DNA of the CDR3 is TGTGCCAGCAGTGGACAGAACACCGGGGAGCTGTTTTTT.

This clonotype was recorded a few times. The chain links TRBV20-1 to TRBJ1-1, with 8 bases lining up with TRBD1. CDR1 is DFQATT, CDR2 SNEGSKA, per germline (reference sequence). With V trimmed by 0 bases and J by 3 bases, 3 bases remained unmatched. The CDR3 is 14 residues long. The CDR3 DNA reads as TGCAGTGCTAGAGATAGACAGGGGTACACTGAAGCTTTCTTT. Encoded protein: CSARDRQGYTEAFF.